These T cell receptor beta chains were read from a single sample in a study of T cell responses to AZD1222 COVID-19 vaccine. The method was immunoSEQ multiplex PCR; TCRdb's version includes in-frame clones alone and lacks a portion of them. The repertoire has over 100,000 clones, approximately 88% of them found once; the top ten carry 5% to 7.5%. Source: peripheral blood, taken on day 0 of AZD1222 vaccination. All receptors derive from an adult in good health. CDR3s include the opening cysteine and the closing phenylalanine or tryptophan.

j_call v_call cdr3_aa
TRBJ1-2 TRBV15 CATQSRNNGYTF
TRBJ1-1 TRBV7-2 CASSPDVGGNTEAFF
TRBJ1-5 TRBV19 CASSMAGTNQPQHF
TRBJ1-4 TRBV30 CAWRNRGGGENEKLFF
TRBJ1-5 TRBV6-5 CASMARSNQPQHF
TRBJ1-1 TRBV6-5 CASTETGMNTEAFF
TRBJ2-1 TRBV27 CASSSKSRGLIGYNEQFF
TRBJ1-3 TRBV14 CASSQAFSGNTIYF
TRBJ2-7 TRBV2 CASRTGEQYF
TRBJ2-1 TRBV7-8 CASSPRGALTEQFF
TRBJ2-5 TRBV6-5 CASSPRGGTETQYF
TRBJ1-1 TRBV27 CASSLGQFTEAFF
TRBJ1-1 TRBV7-2 CASSLRWEDTEAFF
TRBJ1-2 TRBV18 CASSPGDEVGYGYTF
TRBJ2-2 TRBV1 CTSSPGGGELFF
TRBJ2-2 TRBV30 CAWMMTPNTGELFF
TRBJ2-1 TRBV7-9 CASSEGSYNEQFF
TRBJ1-1 TRBV25-1 CASSEYSALGGGTEAFF
TRBJ2-2 TRBV4-2 CASSQAGAGGELFF
TRBJ1-2 TRBV7-2 CASSLGYGRESYGYTF
TRBJ2-7 TRBV29-1 CSVGLSSYEQYF
TRBJ1-2 TRBV7-9 CASSLAGNYGYTF
TRBJ1-3 TRBV5-8 CASNSGQRVNTIYF
TRBJ1-2 TRBV7-9 CASSSSGHGQRGYTF
TRBJ2-7 TRBV11-3 CASSPGGLAGTYEQYF
TRBJ2-7 TRBV2 CATSTGTLSYEQYF
TRBJ1-4 TRBV5-5 CASSFGLVREKLFF
TRBJ1-1 TRBV19 CASSIGKYTEAFF
TRBJ2-1 TRBV7-9 CASSRTTNSYNEQFF
TRBJ2-7 TRBV2 CASSGKDREGYEQYF
TRBJ2-7 TRBV11-2 CASSLFLESLTASYEQYF
TRBJ1-6 TRBV5-5 CASSLLQGTYNSPLHF
TRBJ1-6 TRBV5-6 CASSLRSVRSNSPLHF
TRBJ1-5 TRBV6-6 CASSDRTGWDQPQHF
TRBJ1-2 TRBV3-1/TRBV3-2 CASSSRQGVGYGYTF
TRBJ2-7 TRBV3-1/TRBV3-2 CASSRKPLLGRYEQYF
TRBJ2-7 TRBV6-2/TRBV6-3 CASSWDSYEQYF
TRBJ2-1 TRBV2 CASSGTYGGNEQFF
TRBJ1-2 TRBV4-1 CASSPIPGQEVYGYTF
TRBJ1-2 TRBV6-5 CASSPQRPGGYTF
TRBJ2-2 TRBV3-1/TRBV3-2 CASSHRQGIAGELFF
TRBJ1-3 TRBV18 CASSQGQGAQGNTIYF
TRBJ1-4 TRBV30 CAWTSQGVRNEKLFF
TRBJ2-1 TRBV5-4 CASSLYGMSYNEQFF
TRBJ2-3 TRBV6-2/TRBV6-3 CASSSDSTQYF
TRBJ1-2 TRBV27 CASSLSRSGILNYGYTF
TRBJ1-2 TRBV5-1 CASSESQRGYTF
TRBJ1-3 TRBV28 CASTKGPSGNTIYF
TRBJ2-7 TRBV6-6 CASLEPGLGYEQYF
TRBJ1-3 TRBV7-8 CASSGSSGNTIYF
TRBJ1-2 TRBV15 CATSRDVLSNYGYTF
TRBJ2-3 TRBV7-2 CASSLVGQRTDTQYF
TRBJ1-5 TRBV25-1 CASSTRRGGLQPQHF
TRBJ1-2 TRBV12-5 CASGSSLQGASNYGYTF
TRBJ1-2 TRBV12-3/TRBV12-4 CASRDRTGYGYTF
TRBJ2-3 TRBV24-1 CATSAAGTVDTQYF
TRBJ1-6 TRBV5-1 CASGPEGHNSPLHF